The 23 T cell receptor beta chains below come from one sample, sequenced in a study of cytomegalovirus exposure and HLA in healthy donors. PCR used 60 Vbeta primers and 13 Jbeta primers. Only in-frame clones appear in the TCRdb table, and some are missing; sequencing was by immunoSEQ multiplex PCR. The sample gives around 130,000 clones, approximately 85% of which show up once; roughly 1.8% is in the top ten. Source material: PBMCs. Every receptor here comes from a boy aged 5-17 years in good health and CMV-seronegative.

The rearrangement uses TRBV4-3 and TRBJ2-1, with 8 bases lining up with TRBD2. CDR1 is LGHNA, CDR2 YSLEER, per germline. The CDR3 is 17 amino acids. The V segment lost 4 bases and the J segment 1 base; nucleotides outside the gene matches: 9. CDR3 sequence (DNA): TGCGCCAGCAGCCCCACAGTAGCGGGATGGTCCTACAATGAGCAGTTCTTC. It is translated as CASSPTVAGWSYNEQFF.

CDR3 loop: CASSFGASRNEQFF. The CDR3 bases are TGTGCCAGCAGCTTTGGGGCCAGTAGGAATGAGCAGTTCTTC. The J gene is TRBJ2-1, the V gene TRBV5-4; possibly TRBD1 for D (5 bases). The germline V gene encodes CDR1 SGHNT and CDR2 YYREEE (reference sequence). Trimming took off 2 bases at V and 7 bases at J, with 13 bases between the two ends. The CDR3 is made up of 14 amino acids.

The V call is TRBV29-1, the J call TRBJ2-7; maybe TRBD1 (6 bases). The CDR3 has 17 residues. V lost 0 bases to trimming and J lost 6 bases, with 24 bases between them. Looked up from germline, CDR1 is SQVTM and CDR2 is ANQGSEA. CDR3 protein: CSVEDQAWGRGAGEQYF. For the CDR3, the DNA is TGCAGCGTTGAAGATCAGGCTTGGGGGCGAGGAGCTGGCGAGCAGTACTTC.

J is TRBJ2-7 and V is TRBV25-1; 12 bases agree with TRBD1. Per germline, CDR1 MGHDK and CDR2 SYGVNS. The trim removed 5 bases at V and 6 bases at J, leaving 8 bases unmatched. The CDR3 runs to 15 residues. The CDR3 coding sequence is TGTGCCAGCAGTTCCTCGGGACAGGGGGCTTTCGAGCAGTACTTC. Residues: CASSSSGQGAFEQYF.

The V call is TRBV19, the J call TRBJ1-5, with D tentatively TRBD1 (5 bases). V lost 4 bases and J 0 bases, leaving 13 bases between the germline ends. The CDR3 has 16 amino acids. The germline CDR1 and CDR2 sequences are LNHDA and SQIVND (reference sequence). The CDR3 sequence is CASSTRGGYSNQPQHF. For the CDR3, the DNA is TGTGCCAGTAGTACCCGGGGGGGGTATAGCAATCAGCCCCAGCATTTT.

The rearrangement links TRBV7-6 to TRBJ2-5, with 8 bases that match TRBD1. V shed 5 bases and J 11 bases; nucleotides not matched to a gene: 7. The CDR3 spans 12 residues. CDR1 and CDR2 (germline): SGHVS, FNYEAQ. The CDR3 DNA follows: TGTGCCAGCAGCCAAGACAGGGGTGAGCAGTACTTC. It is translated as CASSQDRGEQYF.

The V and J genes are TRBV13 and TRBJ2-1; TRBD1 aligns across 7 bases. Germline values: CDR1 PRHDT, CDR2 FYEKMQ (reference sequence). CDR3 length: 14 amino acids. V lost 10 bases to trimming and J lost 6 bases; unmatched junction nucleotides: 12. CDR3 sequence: CATKTGTVTNEQFF. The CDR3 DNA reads TGTGCCACTAAAACTGGGACAGTTACCAATGAGCAGTTCTTC.

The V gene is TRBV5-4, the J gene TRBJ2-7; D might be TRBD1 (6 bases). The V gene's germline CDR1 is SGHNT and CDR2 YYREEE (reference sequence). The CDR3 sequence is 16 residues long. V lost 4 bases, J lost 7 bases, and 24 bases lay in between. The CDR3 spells CASSAWRGTQGKEQYF. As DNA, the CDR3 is TGTGCCAGCAGCGCCTGGCGTGGGACCCAGGGGAAAGAGCAGTACTTC.

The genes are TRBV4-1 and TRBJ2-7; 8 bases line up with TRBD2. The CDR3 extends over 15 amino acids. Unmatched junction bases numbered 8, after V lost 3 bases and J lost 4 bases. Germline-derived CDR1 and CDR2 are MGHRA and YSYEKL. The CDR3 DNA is TGCGCCAGCAGCCAGGATAGCGGGGTAGGGTACGAGCAGTACTTC. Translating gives CASSQDSGVGYEQYF.

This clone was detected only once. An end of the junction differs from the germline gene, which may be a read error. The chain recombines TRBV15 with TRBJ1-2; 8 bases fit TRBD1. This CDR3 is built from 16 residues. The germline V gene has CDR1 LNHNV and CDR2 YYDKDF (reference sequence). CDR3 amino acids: CATSRDRQGASYGYPF. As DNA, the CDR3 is TGTGCCACCAGCAGAGATCGGCAGGGGGCTTCTTATGGCTACCCCTTC.

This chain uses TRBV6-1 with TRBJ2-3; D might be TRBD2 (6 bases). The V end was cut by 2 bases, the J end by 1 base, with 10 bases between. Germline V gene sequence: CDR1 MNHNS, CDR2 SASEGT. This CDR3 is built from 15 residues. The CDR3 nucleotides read TGTGCCAGCAGTGAACAGGGAGGTGGCACAGATACGCAGTATTTT. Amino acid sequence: CASSEQGGGTDTQYF.

In DNA form, the CDR3 reads TGTGCCTGGAGTCCTTCAGGGAATCAGCCCCAGCATTTT. This translates into CAWSPSGNQPQHF. The chain employs TRBV30 and TRBJ1-5, with a possible D match to TRBD1 (5 bases). V lost 2 bases, J lost 4 bases, and 9 bases lay in between. CDR3 length: 13 residues. Germline V CDR1 and CDR2: GTSNPN, SVGIG (reference sequence).

CDR3 nucleotides: TGTGCCAGCAGCGTAGGGCTAGCGACTACCCACAATGAGCAGTTCTTC. This gives the protein CASSVGLATTHNEQFF. The rearrangement uses TRBV9 and TRBJ2-1; D is possibly TRBD2 (6 bases). The CDR3 is 16 residues long. Germline values: CDR1 SGDLS, CDR2 YYNGEE. V was trimmed by 0 bases and J by 5 bases, leaving 15 bases between them.

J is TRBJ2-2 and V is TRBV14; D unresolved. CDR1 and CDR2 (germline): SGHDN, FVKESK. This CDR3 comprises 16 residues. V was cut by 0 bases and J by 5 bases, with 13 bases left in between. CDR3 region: CASSQDSRIGTGELFF. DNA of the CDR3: TGTGCCAGCAGCCAAGATTCCAGGATTGGAACCGGGGAGCTGTTTTTT. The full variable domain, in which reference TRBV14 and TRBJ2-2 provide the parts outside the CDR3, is EAGVTQFPSHSVIEKGQTVTLRCDPISGHDNLYWYRRVMGKEIKFLLHFVKESKQDESGMPNNRFLAERTGGTYSTLKVQPAELEDSGVYFCASSQDSRIGTGELFFGEGSRLTVL.

In nucleotides, the CDR3 is TGCAGCGTTGAGTCAGGGGATCCCTACGAGCAGTACTTC. It specifies CSVESGDPYEQYF. The J gene is TRBJ2-5, the V gene TRBV29-1, with a weak D call TRBD1 (6 bases). The end of the DNA is better explained by TRBJ2-7, so the J call may be wrong. Per the germline V gene, CDR1 is SQVTM and CDR2 is ANQGSEA. There are 13 residues in the CDR3.

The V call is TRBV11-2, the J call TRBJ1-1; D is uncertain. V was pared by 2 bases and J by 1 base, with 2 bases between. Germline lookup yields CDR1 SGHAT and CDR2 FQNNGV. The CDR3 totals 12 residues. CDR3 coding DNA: TGTGCCAGCAGCTTACAGAACACTGAAGCTTTCTTT. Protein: CASSLQNTEAFF.

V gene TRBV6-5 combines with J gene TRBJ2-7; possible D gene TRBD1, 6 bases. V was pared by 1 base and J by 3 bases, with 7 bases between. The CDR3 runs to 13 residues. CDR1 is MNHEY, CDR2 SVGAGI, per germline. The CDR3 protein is CASSYLQGYEQYF. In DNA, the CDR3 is TGTGCCAGCAGTTACTTACAGGGCTACGAGCAGTACTTC.

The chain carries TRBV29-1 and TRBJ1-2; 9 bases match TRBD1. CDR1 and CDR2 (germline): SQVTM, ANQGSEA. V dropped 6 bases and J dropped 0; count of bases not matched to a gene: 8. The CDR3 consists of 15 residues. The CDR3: CSVGGTGKANYGYTF. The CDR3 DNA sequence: TGCAGCGTCGGGGGGACAGGGAAGGCTAACTATGGCTACACCTTC. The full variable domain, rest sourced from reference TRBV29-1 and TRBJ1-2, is SAVISQKPSRDICQRGTSLTIQCQVDSQVTMMFWYRQQPGQSLTLIATANQGSEATYESGFVIDKFPISRPNLTFSTLTVSNMSPEDSSIYLCSVGGTGKANYGYTFGSGTRLTVV.

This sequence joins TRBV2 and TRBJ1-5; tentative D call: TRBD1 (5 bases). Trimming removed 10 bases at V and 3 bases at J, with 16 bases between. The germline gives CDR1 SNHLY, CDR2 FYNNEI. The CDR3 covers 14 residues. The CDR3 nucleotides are TGTGCCACCCGGCAGGGCCCACCCAATCAGCCCCAGCATTTT. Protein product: CATRQGPPNQPQHF.

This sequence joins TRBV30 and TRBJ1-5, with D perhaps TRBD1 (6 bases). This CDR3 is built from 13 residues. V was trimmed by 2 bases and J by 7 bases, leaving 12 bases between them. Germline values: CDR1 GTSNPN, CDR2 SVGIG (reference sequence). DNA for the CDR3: TGTGCCTGGAGTCCACAGGGAGTGCAGCCCCAGCATTTT. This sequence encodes CAWSPQGVQPQHF.

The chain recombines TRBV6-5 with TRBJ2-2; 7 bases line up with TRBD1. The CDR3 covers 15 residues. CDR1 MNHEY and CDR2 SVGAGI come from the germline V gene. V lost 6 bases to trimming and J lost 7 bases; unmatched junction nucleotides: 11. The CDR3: CASSTGQTLGGELFF. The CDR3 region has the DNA TGTGCCAGCAGCACGGGACAGACCTTGGGCGGGGAGCTGTTTTTT.

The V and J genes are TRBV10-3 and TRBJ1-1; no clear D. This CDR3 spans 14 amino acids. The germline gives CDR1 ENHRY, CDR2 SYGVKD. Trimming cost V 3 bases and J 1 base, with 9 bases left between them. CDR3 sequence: CAISDRGGNTEAFF. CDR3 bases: TGTGCCATCAGTGATCGGGGAGGGAACACTGAAGCTTTCTTT.

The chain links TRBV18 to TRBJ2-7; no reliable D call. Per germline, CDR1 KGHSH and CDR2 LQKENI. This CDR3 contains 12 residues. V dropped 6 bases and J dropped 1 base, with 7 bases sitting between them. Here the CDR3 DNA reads TGTGCCAGCTCTGGCCAGTCCTACGAGCAGTACTTC. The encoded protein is CASSGQSYEQYF.